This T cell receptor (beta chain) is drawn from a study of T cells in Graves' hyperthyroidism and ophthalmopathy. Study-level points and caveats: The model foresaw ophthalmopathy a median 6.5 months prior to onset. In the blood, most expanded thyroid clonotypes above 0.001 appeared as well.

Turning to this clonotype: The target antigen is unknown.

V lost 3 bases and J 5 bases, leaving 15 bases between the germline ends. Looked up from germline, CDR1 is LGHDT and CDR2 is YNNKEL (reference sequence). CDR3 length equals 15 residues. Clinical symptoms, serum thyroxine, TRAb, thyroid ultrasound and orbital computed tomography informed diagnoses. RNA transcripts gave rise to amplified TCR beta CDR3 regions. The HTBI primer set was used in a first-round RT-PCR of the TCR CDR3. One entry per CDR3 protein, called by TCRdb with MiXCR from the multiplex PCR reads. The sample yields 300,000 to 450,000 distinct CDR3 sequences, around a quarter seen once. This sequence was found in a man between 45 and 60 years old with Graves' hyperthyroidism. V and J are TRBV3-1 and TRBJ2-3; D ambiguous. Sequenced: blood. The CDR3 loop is CASSHWGTAEDTQYF. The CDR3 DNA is TGTGCCAGCAGCCATTGGGGTACAGCCGAAGATACGCAGTATTTT.